The clone carrying this TCR beta chain has only a few counts. The CDR3 is made up of 15 amino acids. V was shortened by 4 bases and J by 5 bases, with 17 bases between the two germline ends. In germline, CDR1 is SEHNR, CDR2 FQNEAQ (reference sequence). These data come from a study of cytomegalovirus exposure and HLA in healthy donors. 60 Vbeta and 13 Jbeta primers were used in PCR. Sequencing used immunoSEQ multiplex PCR; TCRdb keeps in-frame clones, though not all of them. The table lists 200,000 to 250,000 clones, under 80% of them singletons. The specimen was PBMCs. The chain employs TRBV7-9 and TRBJ2-5, with a tentative D call TRBD1 (6 bases). The receptor was isolated from a woman aged 25 to 39 in good health and CMV-seronegative. CDR3 protein: CASSSGQGRGETQYF. The CDR3 DNA is TGTGCCAGCAGCTCAGGTCAGGGGCGAGGGGAGACCCAGTACTTC.